A single sample gave rise to the 18 T cell receptor beta chains below, sequenced in a study of cytotoxic CD8 clonotypes in ibrutinib-treated CLL. Assay used: immunoSEQ multiplex PCR; TCRdb lists only in-frame clones, some missing. Of tens of thousands of clones listed, roughly 72% are singletons. The sample consisted of PBMCs, taken after 12 months of ibrutinib treatment. Receptors originate from a human donor with chronic lymphocytic leukemia.

The gene calls are TRBV19 and TRBJ1-6; 10 bases line up with TRBD1. V lost 6 bases and J lost 6; bases outside the gene matches: 5. The germline V gene has CDR1 LNHDA and CDR2 SQIVND (reference sequence). The CDR3 covers 15 residues. The CDR3, as DNA: TGTGCCAGTAGACCGACAGGGGGCATTAATTCACCCCTCCACTTT. Translated, it gives CASRPTGGINSPLHF. Together with reference TRBV19 and TRBJ1-6, the CDR3 gives the full variable domain: DGGITQSPKYLFRKEGQNVTLSCEQNLNHDAMYWYRQDPGQGLRLIYYSQIVNDFQKGDIAEGYSVSREKKESFPLTVTSAQKNPTAFYLCASRPTGGINSPLHFGNGTRLTVT.

This clone was found a few times. The rearrangement links TRBV12-2 to TRBJ2-1; the listed D gene, TRBD2, was not tested against the DNA. TRBV12-2 is recorded as a pseudogene. The CDR3 has 20 residues. The CDR3 DNA reads as TGTGCAAGTCGCTTTGAGACAGGGTCGGGACTAGCGGGGGAGCCCGATGAGCAGTTCTTC. It yields the protein CASRFETGSGLAGEPDEQFF.

This clone was counted a single time. The chain links TRBV9 to TRBJ2-2, with D maybe TRBD2 (6 bases). The germline V and J ends were trimmed by 4 bases and 5 bases, with 21 bases remaining between them. CDR1 and CDR2 (germline): SGDLS, YYNGEE. The CDR3 sequence is 17 residues long. This CDR3 is CASSSPREPLRTGELFF. The CDR3 coding sequence is TGTGCCAGCAGCTCTCCCCGGGAGCCCCTAAGGACCGGGGAGCTGTTTTTT.

This clone was observed a few times. The chain employs TRBV5-4 and TRBJ2-7; D tentatively reads TRBD1 or TRBD2 (5 bases each). The CDR3 consists of 14 residues. CDR1 SGHNT and CDR2 YYREEE come from the germline V gene (reference sequence). Trimming cost V 3 bases and J 2 bases, with 12 bases left between them. The CDR3 protein is CASSSTGRTYEQYF. CDR3 coding DNA: TGTGCCAGCAGCTCGACGGGACGGACCTACGAGCAGTACTTC.

This chain uses TRBV30 with TRBJ2-5, with D unclear. In germline, CDR1 is GTSNPN, CDR2 SVGIG (reference sequence). Deletions cut 0 bases from V and 3 bases from J, with 11 bases between. The length of the CDR3 is 14 residues. The CDR3 sequence: CAWSVPGREETQYF. The CDR3 coding sequence is TGTGCCTGGAGTGTTCCAGGTAGGGAAGAGACCCAGTACTTC.

The rearrangement links TRBV7-2 to TRBJ1-5; no reliable D call. The CDR3 has 15 amino acids. CDR1 is SGHTA and CDR2 is FQGNSA in the germline V gene. Trimming cost V 1 base and J 1 base, with 8 bases left between them. The CDR3 DNA follows: TGTGCCAGCAGCTTAGGCTCGGAAAGCAATCAGCCCCAGCATTTT. It is translated as CASSLGSESNQPQHF.

The chain employs TRBV5-4 and TRBJ2-5; D remains unclear. Trimming pared 3 bases from V and 5 bases from J, leaving 14 bases between. Germline V CDR1 and CDR2: SGHNT, YYREEE (reference sequence). The CDR3 is 14 amino acids. The CDR3 nucleotides read TGTGCCAGCAGCTCTCCGGGTCCCAGGGAGACCCAGTACTTC. This codes for CASSSPGPRETQYF.

J is TRBJ1-3 and V is TRBV19; D is unresolved. V lost 10 bases, J lost 0 bases, and 13 bases lay in between. The CDR3 totals 14 residues. Germline V gene data show CDR1 as LNHDA and CDR2 as SQIVND (reference sequence). The CDR3: CATSITHSGNTIYF. In DNA, the CDR3 is TGTGCCACCTCTATAACCCACTCTGGAAACACCATATATTTT.

The chain combines TRBV6-1 with TRBJ2-7; the D gene is possibly TRBD1 (5 bases). Germline assignment: CDR1 MNHNS and CDR2 SASEGT. Trimming removed 2 bases from V and 0 bases from J, with 8 bases in between. This CDR3 is built from 14 residues. The CDR3 DNA reads as TGTGCCAGCAGTGAAAATCAGGGCTCCTACGAGCAGTACTTC. Residues: CASSENQGSYEQYF.

This clone came up a few times. The CDR3 spells CASSKGTDTEAFF. In DNA, the CDR3 is TGTGCCAGCAGTAAGGGGACGGATACTGAAGCTTTCTTT. This chain links TRBV2 with TRBJ1-1, with TRBD1 as a possible D gene (5 bases). The CDR3 loop spans 13 amino acids. Germline values: CDR1 SNHLY, CDR2 FYNNEI. V was shortened by 5 bases and J by 5 bases, with 12 bases between the two germline ends.

This chain links TRBV7-6 with TRBJ1-1, with D possibly matching TRBD1 (6 bases). The CDR3 consists of 11 residues. V lost 3 bases and J lost 8, with 7 bases in between. Germline V lookup: CDR1 SGHVS, CDR2 FNYEAQ. The CDR3 nucleotides read TGTGCCAGCAGCTTGACAGGAGAAGCTTTCTTT. Its protein product is CASSLTGEAFF.

The chain combines TRBV6-1 with TRBJ2-1, with D possibly matching TRBD2 (5 bases). Germline V gene lookup returns CDR1 MNHNS and CDR2 SASEGT. This CDR3 region has 12 residues. V was clipped by 8 bases and J by 0 bases, with 5 bases between them. This chain's CDR3 is CASAGSYNEQFF. The CDR3 nucleotides read TGTGCCAGCGCGGGCTCCTACAATGAGCAGTTCTTC.

The J gene is TRBJ2-7, the V gene TRBV6-5; D tentatively fits TRBD1 or TRBD2 (5 bases each). Germline CDR1 and CDR2: MNHEY and SVGAGI. This CDR3 is built from 15 residues. Trimming removed 0 bases from V and 0 bases from J, with 9 bases in between. In nucleotides, the CDR3 is TGTGCCAGCAGTTACTCCCGGGACCCCTCCTACGAGCAGTACTTC. Protein sequence: CASSYSRDPSYEQYF.

This chain uses TRBV11-2 with TRBJ1-1; D is perhaps TRBD1 (6 bases). Germline V gives CDR1 SGHAT, CDR2 FQNNGV. This CDR3 region has 14 residues. V was clipped by 5 bases and J by 1 base, with 11 bases between them. The CDR3 DNA is TGTGCCAGCAGCACGATACAGGGGAACACTGAAGCTTTCTTT. Translated: CASSTIQGNTEAFF.

The chain joins TRBV7-8 to TRBJ2-7, with D possibly TRBD2 on 5 matching bases. V lost 2 bases to trimming and J lost 9 bases, with 17 bases between them. The CDR3 consists of 14 residues. From germline, CDR1 is SGHVS and CDR2 FQNEAQ. CDR3 DNA sequence: TGTGCCAGCAGCTTAAACCCCGGGCCCGCGGGGCAGTACTTC. This sequence encodes CASSLNPGPAGQYF.

This clone was seen just once. The chain uses TRBV6-5 and TRBJ2-1, with 7 bases that match TRBD1. V trimming: 4 bases; J trimming: 12 bases; junction bases outside the gene matches: 9. The CDR3 runs to 13 residues. The germline CDR1 and CDR2 sequences are MNHEY and SVGAGI. The CDR3 DNA reads as TGTGCCAGCAGTTGGGGGACAGACTCCCCGCAGTTCTTC. Translated: CASSWGTDSPQFF.

The chain joins TRBV5-4 to TRBJ2-7; no clear D. V lost 0 bases, J lost 6 bases, and 10 bases lay in between. The CDR3 extends over 13 amino acids. Germline CDR1 reads SGHNT; CDR2 reads YYREEE (reference sequence). CDR3 nucleotide sequence: TGTGCCAGCAGCTTGGTTTTAACGGGCGAGCAGTACTTC. It is translated as CASSLVLTGEQYF.

The CDR3 DNA is TGTGCCAGCAGTGACGGTCGCTTCACAGATACGCAGTATTTT. As protein: CASSDGRFTDTQYF. This chain joins TRBV6-4 and TRBJ2-3, with no clear D. There are 14 residues in the CDR3. Germline V gives CDR1 MRHNA, CDR2 SNTAGT. V lost 2 bases and J 2 bases, leaving 8 bases between the germline ends.